Below, one TCR beta chain is given with its context. The sample is drawn from a study of blood T cell repertoires in COVID-19. Profiling relied on immunoSEQ multiplex PCR, and the TCRdb table lists in-frame clones only, not all of them. The sample carries about 200,000 clones, 65% to 85% recorded once. Germline lookup yields CDR1 LNHDA and CDR2 SQIVND (reference sequence). V lost 6 bases, J lost 0 bases, and 9 bases lay in between. The CDR3 length is 14 residues. The chain is built from TRBV19 and TRBJ1-3, with TRBD1 as a possible D gene (5 bases). The TCR sequence derives from a human donor in a cohort sampled during active COVID-19. The sample consisted of peripheral blood. This CDR3 is CASSVQDSGNTIYF. DNA of the CDR3: TGTGCCAGTAGCGTACAGGACTCTGGAAACACCATATATTTT.